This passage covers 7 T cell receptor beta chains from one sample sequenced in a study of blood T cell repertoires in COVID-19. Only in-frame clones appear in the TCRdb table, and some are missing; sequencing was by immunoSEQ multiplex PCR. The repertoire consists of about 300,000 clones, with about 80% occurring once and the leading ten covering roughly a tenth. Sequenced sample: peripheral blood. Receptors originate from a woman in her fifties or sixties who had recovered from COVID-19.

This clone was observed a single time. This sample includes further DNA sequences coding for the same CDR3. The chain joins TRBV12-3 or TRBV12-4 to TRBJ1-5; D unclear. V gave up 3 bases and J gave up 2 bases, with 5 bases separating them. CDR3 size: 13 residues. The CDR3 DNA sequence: TGTGCCAGCAGTTTGACTGGCAATCAGCCCCAGCATTTT. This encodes CASSLTGNQPQHF.

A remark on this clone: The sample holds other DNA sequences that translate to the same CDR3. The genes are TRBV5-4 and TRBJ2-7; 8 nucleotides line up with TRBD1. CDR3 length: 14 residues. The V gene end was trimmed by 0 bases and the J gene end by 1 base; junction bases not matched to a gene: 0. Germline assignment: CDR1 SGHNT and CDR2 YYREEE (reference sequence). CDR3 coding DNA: TGTGCCAGCAGCTTGGGACAGGGGTCCTACGAGCAGTACTTC. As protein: CASSLGQGSYEQYF.

CDR3: CAGIEGATSTYEQYF. CDR3 bases: TGTGCCGGAATAGAGGGGGCCACGTCAACCTACGAGCAGTACTTC. The genes are TRBV3-1 (or the pseudogene TRBV3-2) and TRBJ2-7; 7 bases match TRBD1. Germline V lookup: CDR1 LGHDT, CDR2 YNNKEL (reference sequence). The CDR3 contains 15 residues. The V and J ends lost 11 bases and 2 bases, in that order; junction bases with no gene match: 15.

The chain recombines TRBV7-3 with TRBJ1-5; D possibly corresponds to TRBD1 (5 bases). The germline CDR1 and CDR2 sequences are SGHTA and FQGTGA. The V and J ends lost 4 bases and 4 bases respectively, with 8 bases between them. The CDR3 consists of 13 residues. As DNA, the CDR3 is TGTGCCAGCAGCTCTACAGGAAATCAGCCCCAGCATTTT. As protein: CASSSTGNQPQHF.

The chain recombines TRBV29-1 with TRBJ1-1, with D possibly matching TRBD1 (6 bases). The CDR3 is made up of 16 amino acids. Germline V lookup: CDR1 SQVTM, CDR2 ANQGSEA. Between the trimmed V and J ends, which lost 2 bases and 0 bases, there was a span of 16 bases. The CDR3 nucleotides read TGCAGCGTTGAAAGAGGGGGGGGAGTACTGAACACTGAAGCTTTCTTT. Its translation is CSVERGGGVLNTEAFF.

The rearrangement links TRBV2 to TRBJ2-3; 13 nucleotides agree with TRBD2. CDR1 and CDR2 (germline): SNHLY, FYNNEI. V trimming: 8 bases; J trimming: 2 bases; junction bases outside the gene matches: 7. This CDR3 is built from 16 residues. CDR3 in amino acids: CASGKGLAGATDTQYF. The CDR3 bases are TGTGCCAGCGGGAAAGGACTAGCGGGAGCCACAGATACGCAGTATTTT.

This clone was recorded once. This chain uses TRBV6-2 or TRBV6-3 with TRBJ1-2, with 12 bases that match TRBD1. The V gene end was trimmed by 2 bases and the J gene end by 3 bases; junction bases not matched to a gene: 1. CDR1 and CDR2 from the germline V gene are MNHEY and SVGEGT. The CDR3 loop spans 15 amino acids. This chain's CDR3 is CASSYRDRGHYGYTF. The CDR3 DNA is TGTGCCAGCAGTTACCGGGACAGGGGGCACTATGGCTACACCTTC.